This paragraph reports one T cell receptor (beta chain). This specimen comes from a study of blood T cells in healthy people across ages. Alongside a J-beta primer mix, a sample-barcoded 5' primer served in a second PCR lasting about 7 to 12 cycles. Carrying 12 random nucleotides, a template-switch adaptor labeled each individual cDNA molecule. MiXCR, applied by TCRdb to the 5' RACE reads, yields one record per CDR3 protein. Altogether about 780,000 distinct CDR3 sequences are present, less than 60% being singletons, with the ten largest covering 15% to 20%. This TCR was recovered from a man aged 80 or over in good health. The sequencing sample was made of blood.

The CDR3 DNA sequence: TGCGCCAGCACAGGCGGGAGGAACCAAGAGACCCAGTACTTC. Amino acids: CASTGGRNQETQYF. The chain recombines TRBV5-1 with TRBJ2-5; 8 bases line up with TRBD2. Germline trimming cut 6 bases from V and 0 bases from J; bases unmatched to any gene: 4. Looked up from germline, CDR1 is SGHRS and CDR2 is YFSETQ. This CDR3 is built from 14 residues.